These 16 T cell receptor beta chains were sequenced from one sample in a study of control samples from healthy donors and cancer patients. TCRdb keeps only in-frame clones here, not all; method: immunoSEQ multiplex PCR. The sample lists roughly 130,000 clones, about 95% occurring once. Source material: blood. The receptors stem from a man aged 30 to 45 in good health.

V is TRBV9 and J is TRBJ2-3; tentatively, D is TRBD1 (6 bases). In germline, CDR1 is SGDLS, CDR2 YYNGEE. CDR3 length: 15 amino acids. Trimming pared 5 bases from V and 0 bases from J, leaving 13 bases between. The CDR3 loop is CASRGDTLSTDTQYF. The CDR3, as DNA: TGTGCCAGCAGGGGGGACACCCTAAGCACAGATACGCAGTATTTT.

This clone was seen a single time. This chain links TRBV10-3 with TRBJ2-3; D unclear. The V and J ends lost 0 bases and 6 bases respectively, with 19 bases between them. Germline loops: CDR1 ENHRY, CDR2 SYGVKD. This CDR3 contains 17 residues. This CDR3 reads CAISESIGLTSRDTQYF. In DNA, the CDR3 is TGTGCCATCAGTGAGTCGATCGGTCTAACCTCGAGGGATACGCAGTATTTT.

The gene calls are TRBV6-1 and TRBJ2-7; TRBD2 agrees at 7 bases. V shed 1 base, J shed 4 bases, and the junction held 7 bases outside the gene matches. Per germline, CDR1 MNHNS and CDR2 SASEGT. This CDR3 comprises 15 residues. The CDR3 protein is CASSEGAGVLYEQYF. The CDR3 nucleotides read TGTGCCAGCAGTGAAGGGGCGGGGGTGTTATACGAGCAGTACTTC.

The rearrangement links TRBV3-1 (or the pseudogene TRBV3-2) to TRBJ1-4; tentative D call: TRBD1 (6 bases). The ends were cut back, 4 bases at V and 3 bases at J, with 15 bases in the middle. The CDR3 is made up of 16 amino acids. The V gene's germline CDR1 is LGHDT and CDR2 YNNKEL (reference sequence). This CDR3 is CASSPRSSGANEKLFF. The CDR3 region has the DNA TGTGCCAGCAGCCCCCGCTCGTCAGGGGCTAATGAAAAACTGTTTTTT.

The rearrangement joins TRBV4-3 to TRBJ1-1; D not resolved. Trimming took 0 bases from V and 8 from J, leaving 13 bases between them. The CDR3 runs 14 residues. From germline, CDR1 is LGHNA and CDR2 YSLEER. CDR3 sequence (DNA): TGCGCCAGCAGCCAAGATTCCCTTCATAAAGAAGCTTTCTTT. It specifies CASSQDSLHKEAFF.

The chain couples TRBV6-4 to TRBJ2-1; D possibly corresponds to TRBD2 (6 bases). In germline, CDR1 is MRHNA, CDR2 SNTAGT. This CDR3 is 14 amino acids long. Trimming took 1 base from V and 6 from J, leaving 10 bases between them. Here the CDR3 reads CASSDWRGSNEQFF. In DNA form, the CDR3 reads TGTGCCAGCAGTGACTGGCGGGGCTCCAATGAGCAGTTCTTC.

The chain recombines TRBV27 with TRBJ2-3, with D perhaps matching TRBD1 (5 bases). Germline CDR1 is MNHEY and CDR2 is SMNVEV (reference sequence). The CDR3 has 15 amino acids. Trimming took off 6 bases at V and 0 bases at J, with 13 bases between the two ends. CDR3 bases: TGTGCCAGCAGGGACACCTCAACAAGCACAGATACGCAGTATTTT. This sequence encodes CASRDTSTSTDTQYF.

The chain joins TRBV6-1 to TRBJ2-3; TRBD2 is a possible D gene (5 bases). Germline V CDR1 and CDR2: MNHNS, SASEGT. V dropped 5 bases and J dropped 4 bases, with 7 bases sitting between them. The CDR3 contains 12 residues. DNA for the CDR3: TGTGCCAGCAGTTGGCGGGCAGATACGCAGTATTTT. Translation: CASSWRADTQYF.

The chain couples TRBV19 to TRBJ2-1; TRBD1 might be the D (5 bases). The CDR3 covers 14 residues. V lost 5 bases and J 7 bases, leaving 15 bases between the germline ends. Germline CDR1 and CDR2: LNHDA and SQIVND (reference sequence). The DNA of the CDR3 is TGTGCCAGTAGTCCCCCAGTCAAGGGGAATGAGCAGTTCTTC. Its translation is CASSPPVKGNEQFF.

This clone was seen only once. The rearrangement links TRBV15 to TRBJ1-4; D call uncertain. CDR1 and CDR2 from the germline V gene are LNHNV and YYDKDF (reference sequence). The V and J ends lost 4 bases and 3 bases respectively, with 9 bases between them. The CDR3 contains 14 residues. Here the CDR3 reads CATSTEGSNEKLFF. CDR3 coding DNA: TGTGCCACCAGCACTGAAGGGTCTAATGAAAAACTGTTTTTT. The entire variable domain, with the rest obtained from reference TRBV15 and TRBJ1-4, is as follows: DAMVIQNPRYQVTQFGKPVTLSCSQTLNHNVMYWYQQKSSQAPKLLFHYYDKDFNNEADTPDNFQSRRPNTSFCFLDIRSPGLGDTAMYLCATSTEGSNEKLFFGSGTQLSVL.

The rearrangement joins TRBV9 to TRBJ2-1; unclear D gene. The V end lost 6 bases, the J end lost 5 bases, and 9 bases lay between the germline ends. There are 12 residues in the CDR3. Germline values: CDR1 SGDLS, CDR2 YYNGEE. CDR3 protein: CASNPLNNEQFF. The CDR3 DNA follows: TGTGCCAGCAACCCCCTGAACAATGAGCAGTTCTTC.

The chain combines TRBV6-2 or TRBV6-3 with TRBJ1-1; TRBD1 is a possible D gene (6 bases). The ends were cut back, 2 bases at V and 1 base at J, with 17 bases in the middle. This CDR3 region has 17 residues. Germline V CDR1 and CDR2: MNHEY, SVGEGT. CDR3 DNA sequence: TGTGCCAGCAGTTACCCCGAAGGGGGGGTCCGGAACACTGAAGCTTTCTTT. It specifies CASSYPEGGVRNTEAFF.

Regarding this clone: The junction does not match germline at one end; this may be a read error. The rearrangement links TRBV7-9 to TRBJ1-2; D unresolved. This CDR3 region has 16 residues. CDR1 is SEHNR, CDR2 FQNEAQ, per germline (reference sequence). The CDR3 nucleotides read TGTGCCAGCAGCTATTGGCCCGGCCCTAACTATTATGACTACACCTTC. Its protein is CASSYWPGPNYYDYTF.

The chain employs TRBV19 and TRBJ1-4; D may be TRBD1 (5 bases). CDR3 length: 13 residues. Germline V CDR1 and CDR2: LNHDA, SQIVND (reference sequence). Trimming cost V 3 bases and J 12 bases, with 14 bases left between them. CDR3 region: CASSISLVRELFF. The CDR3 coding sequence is TGTGCCAGTAGTATTAGCCTGGTCAGGGAACTGTTTTTT.

CDR3 region: CASSPEAANTEAFF. CDR3 coding DNA: TGTGCCAGCTCACCCGAGGCGGCGAACACTGAAGCTTTCTTT. The V and J genes are TRBV18 and TRBJ1-1; D gene ambiguous. The CDR3 is 14 residues long. Trimming removed 3 bases at V and 1 base at J, with 9 bases between. The germline V gene encodes CDR1 KGHSH and CDR2 LQKENI. Looking up the rest from reference TRBV18 and TRBJ1-1 gives the full variable domain: NAGVMQNPRHLVRRRGQEARLRCSPMKGHSHVYWYRQLPEEGLKFMVYLQKENIIDESGMPKERFSAEFPKEGPSILRIQQVVRGDSAAYFCASSPEAANTEAFFGQGTRLTVV.

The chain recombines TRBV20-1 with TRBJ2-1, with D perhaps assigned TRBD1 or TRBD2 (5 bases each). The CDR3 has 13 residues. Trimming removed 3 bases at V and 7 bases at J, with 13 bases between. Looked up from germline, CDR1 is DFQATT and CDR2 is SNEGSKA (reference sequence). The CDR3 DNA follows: TGCAGTGCTAGTGGCGGGTGGGGGAATGAGCAGTTCTTC. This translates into CSASGGWGNEQFF.